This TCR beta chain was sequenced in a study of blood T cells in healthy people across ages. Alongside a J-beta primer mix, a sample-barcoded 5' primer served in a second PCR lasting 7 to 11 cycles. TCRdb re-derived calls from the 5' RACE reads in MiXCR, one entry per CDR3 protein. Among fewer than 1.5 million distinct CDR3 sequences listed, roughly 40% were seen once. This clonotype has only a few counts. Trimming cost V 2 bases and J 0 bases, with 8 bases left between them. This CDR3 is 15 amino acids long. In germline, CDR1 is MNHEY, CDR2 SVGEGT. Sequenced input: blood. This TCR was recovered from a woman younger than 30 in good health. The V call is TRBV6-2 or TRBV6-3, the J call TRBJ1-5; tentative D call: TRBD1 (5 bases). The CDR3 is CASSYLQGSNQPQHF. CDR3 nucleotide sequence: TGTGCCAGCAGTTACCTGCAGGGTAGCAATCAGCCCCAGCATTTT.